This TCR beta chain was sequenced for a study of blood T cell repertoires in COVID-19. Participants were aged 18 to 89 years from around 26 US areas. Participants were placed into cohorts based on the clinical history they reported. Before being deemed recovered, Cohort 3 donors had two negative PCRs, clearance, or symptom resolution. About this clone: A junction boundary mismatches the germline segment, possibly from a read error.

The CDR3 contains 13 residues. Germline loops: CDR1 LNHNV, CDR2 YYDKDF (reference sequence). In the original workflow: Amplification with reference gene primers provided the estimates of nucleated cell counts. Using immunoSEQ multiplex PCR, the repertoire was profiled, and TCRdb retains in-frame clones only, with some absent. V and J calls and clone size are those listed in that table; D and trimming were worked out from the DNA. The sample has some 270,000 clones; 70% to 90% are singletons. This TCR derives from a woman aged 30 to 39 who had recovered from COVID-19. The rearrangement links TRBV15 to TRBJ1-2, with D possibly being TRBD1 (5 bases). The sequenced material came from PBMCs or T cells enriched from blood (not recorded which). CDR3 DNA sequence: TGTGCCACCAGCGGAGACAGTACCTATGGCTACACCTTC. Protein: CATSGDSTYGYTF.